The next 30 T cell receptor beta chains were all read from a single sample in a study of T cells in Graves' hyperthyroidism and ophthalmopathy. The TCR beta CDR3 regions underwent amplification using RNA transcripts as the source. A set of HTBI primers served as the primers for a first-round RT-PCR of the TCR CDR3. TCRdb redid the calling of the multiplex PCR reads with MiXCR, one entry per CDR3 protein. The sample yields about 610,000 distinct CDR3 sequences, 14% to 15% seen once. Sequenced material: blood. These receptors originate from a middle-aged woman with Graves' ophthalmopathy.

This clonotype appeared a few times. The chain combines TRBV12-3 or TRBV12-4 with TRBJ1-2; 11 nucleotides agree with TRBD1. The CDR3 extends over 15 amino acids. With 3 bases clipped from V and 3 bases from J, the junction kept 3 bases outside the gene matches. The CDR3 DNA is TGTGCCAGCAGTTTCCCGGGACAGGGGGACTATGGCTACACCTTC. It encodes CASSFPGQGDYGYTF.

This clonotype has just a few counts. A much larger clone differs by one base, so this may be a read error. V is TRBV19 and J is TRBJ2-7; D is unresolved. The CDR3 sequence is 13 residues long. The germline CDR1 and CDR2 sequences are LNHDA and SQIVND (reference sequence). For the CDR3, the DNA is TGTGGCAGTAGTATGACACAATCCTACGAGCAGTACTTC. Its protein is CGSSMTQSYEQYF.

The J gene is TRBJ2-5, the V gene TRBV30; D may be TRBD1 (5 bases). The germline V and J ends were trimmed by 2 bases and 0 bases, with 16 bases remaining between them. This CDR3 has 16 amino acids. Germline-derived CDR1 and CDR2 are GTSNPN and SVGIG (reference sequence). This CDR3 is CAWSTPDRLYQETQYF. Here the CDR3 DNA reads TGTGCCTGGAGTACCCCAGACAGACTCTACCAAGAGACCCAGTACTTC.

There are many counts of this clonotype. The gene calls are TRBV24-1 and TRBJ2-7; 8 bases are a match to TRBD1. Germline V gene sequence: CDR1 KGHDR, CDR2 SFDVKD. The CDR3 extends over 13 amino acids. V was clipped by 10 bases and J by 2 bases; unmatched bases: 6. CDR3 region: CATPGQGPYEQYF. The CDR3 bases are TGTGCCACTCCCGGACAGGGCCCCTACGAGCAGTACTTC.

The chain couples TRBV20-1 to TRBJ2-2; no clear D. The CDR3 has 15 amino acids. V lost 1 base to trimming and J lost 0 bases, with 9 bases between them. Looked up from germline, CDR1 is DFQATT and CDR2 is SNEGSKA (reference sequence). Here the CDR3 reads CSARAWAANTGELFF. The CDR3 DNA reads as TGCAGTGCTAGAGCCTGGGCCGCGAACACCGGGGAGCTGTTTTTT.

This clonotype was counted between two and nine times. The chain uses TRBV28 and TRBJ1-1; no reliable D call. CDR3 length: 13 residues. Trimming took 3 bases from V and 2 from J, leaving 7 bases between them. The germline gives CDR1 MDHEN, CDR2 SYDVKM. CDR3 sequence reads: CASSFPDNTEAFF. The CDR3 coding sequence is TGTGCCAGCAGTTTTCCGGATAACACTGAAGCTTTCTTT.

This clonotype was seen many times. This chain connects TRBV18 to TRBJ1-2, with TRBD1 as a possible D gene (5 bases). Trimming left V 0 bases short and J 0 bases short, with 11 bases between. CDR1 and CDR2 from the germline V gene are KGHSH and LQKENI. The CDR3 has 16 residues. CDR3 region: CASSPPGTAANYGYTF. CDR3 nucleotide sequence: TGTGCCAGCTCACCACCGGGGACGGCAGCTAACTATGGCTACACCTTC.

The chain combines TRBV28 with TRBJ2-5; 13 bases line up with TRBD2. This CDR3 spans 16 amino acids. In germline, CDR1 is MDHEN, CDR2 SYDVKM. Losses at the gene ends were 4 bases for V and 4 bases for J; bases not matched to a gene: 6. The CDR3 spells CASSSTSGRASETQYF. The CDR3 DNA reads as TGTGCCAGCAGTTCTACTAGCGGGAGGGCGTCAGAGACCCAGTACTTC. Together with reference TRBV28 and TRBJ2-5, the CDR3 gives the full variable domain: DVKVTQSSRYLVKRTGEKVFLECVQDMDHENMFWYRQDPGLGLRLIYFSYDVKMKEKGDIPEGYSVSREKKERFSLILESASTNQTSMYLCASSSTSGRASETQYFGPGTRLLVL.

J is TRBJ2-5 and V is TRBV30; 12 bases are shared with TRBD1. Germline assignment: CDR1 GTSNPN and CDR2 SVGIG (reference sequence). With V trimmed by 2 bases and J by 4 bases, 5 bases remained unmatched. The length of the CDR3 is 15 residues. Here the CDR3 DNA reads TGTGCCTGGAGTCGCGGGACAGGGGGCCTAGAGACCCAGTACTTC. This codes for CAWSRGTGGLETQYF.

The table lists this clonotype with many counts. V is TRBV29-1 and J is TRBJ2-7; D is unclear. Between the trimmed V and J ends, which lost 0 bases and 1 base, there was a span of 13 bases. The germline gives CDR1 SQVTM, CDR2 ANQGSEA. This CDR3 region has 15 residues. In nucleotides, the CDR3 is TGCAGCGTTGAAGATCAGTCCTTAACATCCTACGAGCAGTACTTC. It translates to CSVEDQSLTSYEQYF.

V and J are TRBV7-9 and TRBJ2-7, with D unresolved. CDR1 SEHNR and CDR2 FQNEAQ come from the germline V gene (reference sequence). The CDR3 length is 14 residues. V was shortened by 2 bases and J by 4 bases, with 12 bases between the two germline ends. The CDR3 sequence is CASSLTTAPYEQYF. The DNA for the CDR3 is TGTGCCAGCAGCTTAACAACAGCTCCTTACGAGCAGTACTTC.

This clonotype was recorded once. The chain joins TRBV3-1 to TRBJ1-3; 10 bases are a match to TRBD1. V shed 4 bases and J 7 bases; nucleotides not matched to a gene: 7. CDR3 length: 15 residues. Looked up from germline, CDR1 is LGHDT and CDR2 is YNNKEL (reference sequence). This chain's CDR3 is CASSLQGGQGNTIYF. The CDR3 DNA reads as TGTGCCAGCAGCCTCCAAGGGGGACAGGGGAACACCATATATTTT. The variable domain in full, with the rest retrieved from reference TRBV3-1 and TRBJ1-3, is DTAVSQTPKYLVTQMGNDKSIKCEQNLGHDTMYWYKQDSKKFLKIMFSYNNKELIINETVPNRFSPKSPDKAHLNLHINSLELGDSAVYFCASSLQGGQGNTIYFGEGSWLTVV.

This clonotype occurred many times. The rearrangement joins TRBV6-2 or TRBV6-3 to TRBJ1-5, with D hard to call. With 0 bases removed from V and 0 bases from J, the gap between germline ends came to 12 bases. This CDR3 is 17 amino acids long. Germline V gives CDR1 MNHEY, CDR2 SVGEGT. CDR3 region: CASSYSELWNSNQPQHF. The DNA of the CDR3 is TGTGCCAGCAGTTACTCGGAGCTCTGGAATAGCAATCAGCCCCAGCATTTT.

J is TRBJ1-2 and V is TRBV4-1; TRBD1 might be the D (6 bases). The CDR3 contains 14 residues. The V gene's germline CDR1 is MGHRA and CDR2 YSYEKL. The ends were cut back, 2 bases at V and 4 bases at J, with 11 bases in the middle. In DNA, the CDR3 is TGCGCCAGCAGCCAACCACAGGGCGGCTATGGCTACACCTTC. Its translation: CASSQPQGGYGYTF.

This clonotype was picked up many times. V gene TRBV12-3 or TRBV12-4 combines with J gene TRBJ2-7; tentative D call: TRBD1 (6 bases). Trimming took off 5 bases at V and 2 bases at J, with 13 bases between the two ends. The CDR3 totals 14 residues. The CDR3 reads CASSRQGSTYEQYF. CDR3 nucleotides: TGTGCCAGCAGTCGGCAGGGGTCAACCTACGAGCAGTACTTC.

The chain links TRBV12-3 or TRBV12-4 to TRBJ2-5; D is unresolved. V dropped 2 bases and J dropped 0 bases, with 7 bases sitting between them. This CDR3 comprises 14 residues. The CDR3 here is CASSLPYHQETQYF. The CDR3, as DNA: TGTGCCAGCAGTTTACCCTACCACCAAGAGACCCAGTACTTC.

The rearrangement uses TRBV24-1 and TRBJ1-3; weak D call: TRBD1 (5 bases). This CDR3 is 15 amino acids long. The V gene lost 2 bases and the J gene lost 1 base, with 8 bases spanning the gap. Germline V gene lookup returns CDR1 KGHDR and CDR2 SFDVKD. The CDR3, as DNA: TGTGCCACCAGTGATTCGAGGGGATCTGGAAACACCATATATTTT. It yields the protein CATSDSRGSGNTIYF.

This clonotype was counted many times. The gene calls are TRBV12-3 or TRBV12-4 and TRBJ1-1, with 9 bases matching TRBD1. The CDR3 contains 16 residues. V lost 4 bases and J lost 0; bases outside the gene matches: 6. The CDR3, as DNA: TGTGCCAGCAGTTCCGTAGGACAGGGGCTGAACACTGAAGCTTTCTTT. This translates into CASSSVGQGLNTEAFF.

This chain links TRBV28 with TRBJ2-7, with 9 nucleotides matching TRBD1. The junction had 5 bases not matched to a gene; V was cut back by 10 bases and J by 10 bases. In germline, CDR1 is MDHEN, CDR2 SYDVKM. There are 10 residues in the CDR3. The CDR3 here is CATGTGPQYF. In DNA form, the CDR3 reads TGTGCCACCGGGACAGGGCCCCAGTACTTC.

The chain is built from TRBV6-2 or TRBV6-3 and TRBJ1-2; D gene uncertain. The CDR3 is 14 amino acids. CDR1 MNHEY and CDR2 SVGEGT come from the germline V gene. Trimming shortened V by 11 bases and J by 5 bases, and 21 bases separated the two germline ends. The CDR3 loop is CAGAEAPPDYGYTF. The CDR3 DNA reads TGTGCCGGAGCGGAGGCCCCACCGGATTATGGCTACACCTTC.

This clonotype appeared many times. A read error may account for a junction end that differs from germline. This chain joins TRBV20-1 and TRBJ1-1; D uncertain. The germline V gene encodes CDR1 DFQATT and CDR2 SNEGSKA (reference sequence). This CDR3 contains 13 residues. In DNA form, the CDR3 reads TGCAGTGCTAGGCCCGCTGTGAAGACTGAAGCTTTCTTT. Its translation is CSARPAVKTEAFF.

This clonotype was observed many times. The rearrangement uses TRBV4-2 and TRBJ1-1; no clear D. V dropped 1 base and J dropped 0 bases, with 9 bases sitting between them. The germline V gene encodes CDR1 LGHNA and CDR2 YNFKEQ. The length of the CDR3 is 15 residues. CDR3: CASSQVGGVNTEAFF. The CDR3, as DNA: TGTGCCAGCAGCCAAGTAGGCGGAGTGAACACTGAAGCTTTCTTT.

This clonotype was observed at least ten times. CDR3 sequence reads: CASSSLASGSSYEQYF. The CDR3 DNA sequence: TGTGCCAGCAGCTCGTTGGCTAGCGGGAGCTCCTACGAGCAGTACTTC. The V gene is TRBV7-2, the J gene TRBJ2-7, with 10 bases lining up with TRBD2. Germline V gene data show CDR1 as SGHTA and CDR2 as FQGNSA. This CDR3 comprises 16 residues. V shed 4 bases and J 0 bases; nucleotides not matched to a gene: 6.

This clonotype was picked up a small number of times. The genes are TRBV4-1 and TRBJ2-5; 9 positions agree with TRBD2. J gave up 5 bases and V 4 bases, and 8 bases lay outside the gene matches. This CDR3 is built from 15 residues. Germline V gives CDR1 MGHRA, CDR2 YSYEKL. The CDR3 protein is CASSPLGLAKETQYF. The CDR3, as DNA: TGCGCCAGCAGCCCCTTGGGACTAGCAAAGGAGACCCAGTACTTC.

This clonotype has at least ten counts. The rearrangement joins TRBV12-3 or TRBV12-4 to TRBJ1-1, with unresolved D. This CDR3 is 13 amino acids long. Trimming pared 3 bases from V and 4 bases from J, leaving 9 bases between. This CDR3 reads CASSFGRSTEAFF. DNA of the CDR3: TGTGCCAGCAGTTTTGGAAGGAGCACTGAAGCTTTCTTT.

The rearrangement links TRBV5-1 to TRBJ2-1; 9 bases fit TRBD2. The CDR3 is made up of 18 amino acids. Losses at the gene ends were 6 bases for V and 0 bases for J; bases not matched to a gene: 13. Germline CDR1 SGHRS, CDR2 YFSETQ. The chain's CDR3 is CASTTWAGGQSSYNEQFF. The CDR3 bases are TGCGCCAGCACCACTTGGGCGGGGGGGCAGAGCTCCTACAATGAGCAGTTCTTC. Full variable domain (outside the CDR3, taken from reference TRBV5-1 and TRBJ2-1): KAGVTQTPRYLIKTRGQQVTLSCSPISGHRSVSWYQQTPGQGLQFLFEYFSETQRNKGNFPGRFSGRQFSNSRSEMNVSTLELGDSALYLCASTTWAGGQSSYNEQFFGPGTRLTVL.

This clonotype was recorded many times. V usage is TRBV6-2 or TRBV6-3 and J usage is TRBJ2-5, with a tentative D call TRBD1 (5 bases). V lost 3 bases and J lost 5, with 16 bases in between. CDR3 length equals 15 residues. Per the germline V gene, CDR1 is MNHEY and CDR2 is SVGEGT. DNA of the CDR3: TGTGCCAGCAGTTATGGAACATTCAAGGGGGAGACCCAGTACTTC. Encoded protein: CASSYGTFKGETQYF.

This clonotype was seen at least ten times. V and J are TRBV20-1 and TRBJ2-7; 11 bases map to TRBD1. V was clipped by 0 bases and J by 4 bases; unmatched bases: 2. Germline V gene sequence: CDR1 DFQATT, CDR2 SNEGSKA (reference sequence). CDR3 length: 14 amino acids. The CDR3 region has the DNA TGCAGTGCTAGAGATTGGGACAGGGGGTACGAGCAGTACTTC. Translated, it gives CSARDWDRGYEQYF.

This clonotype was counted many times. The rearrangement uses TRBV6-1 and TRBJ2-7; D uncertain. The V gene's germline CDR1 is MNHNS and CDR2 SASEGT. The CDR3 covers 15 residues. Trimming left V 4 bases short and J 1 base short, with 14 bases between. The chain's CDR3 is CASSASRTPSYEQYF. CDR3 nucleotide sequence: TGTGCCAGCAGTGCATCCAGGACCCCGTCCTACGAGCAGTACTTC.

This clonotype was seen at least ten times. The CDR3 loop is CSATTGSSEAFF. CDR3 nucleotides: TGCAGTGCCACTACAGGGTCCTCTGAAGCTTTCTTT. The V and J genes are TRBV20-1 and TRBJ1-1; TRBD1 is a possible D gene (6 bases). Deletions cut 6 bases from V and 6 bases from J, with 14 bases between. The germline CDR1 and CDR2 sequences are DFQATT and SNEGSKA (reference sequence). CDR3 length: 12 residues.